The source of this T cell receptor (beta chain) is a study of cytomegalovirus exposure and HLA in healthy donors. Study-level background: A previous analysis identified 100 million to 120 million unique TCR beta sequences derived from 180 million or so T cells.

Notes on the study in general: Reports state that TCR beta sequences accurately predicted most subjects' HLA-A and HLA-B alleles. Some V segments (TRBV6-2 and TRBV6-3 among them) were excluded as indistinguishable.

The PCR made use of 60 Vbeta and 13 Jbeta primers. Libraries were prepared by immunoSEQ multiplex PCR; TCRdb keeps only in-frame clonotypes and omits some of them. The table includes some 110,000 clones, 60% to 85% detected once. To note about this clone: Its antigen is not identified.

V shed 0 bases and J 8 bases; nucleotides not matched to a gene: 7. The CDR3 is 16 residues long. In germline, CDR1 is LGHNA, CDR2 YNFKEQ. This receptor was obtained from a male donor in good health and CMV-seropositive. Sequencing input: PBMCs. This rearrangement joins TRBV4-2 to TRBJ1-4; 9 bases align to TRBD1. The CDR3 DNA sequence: TGTGCCAGCAGCCAAGATCAGGGGACAGGGACCGAAAAACTGTTTTTT. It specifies CASSQDQGTGTEKLFF.